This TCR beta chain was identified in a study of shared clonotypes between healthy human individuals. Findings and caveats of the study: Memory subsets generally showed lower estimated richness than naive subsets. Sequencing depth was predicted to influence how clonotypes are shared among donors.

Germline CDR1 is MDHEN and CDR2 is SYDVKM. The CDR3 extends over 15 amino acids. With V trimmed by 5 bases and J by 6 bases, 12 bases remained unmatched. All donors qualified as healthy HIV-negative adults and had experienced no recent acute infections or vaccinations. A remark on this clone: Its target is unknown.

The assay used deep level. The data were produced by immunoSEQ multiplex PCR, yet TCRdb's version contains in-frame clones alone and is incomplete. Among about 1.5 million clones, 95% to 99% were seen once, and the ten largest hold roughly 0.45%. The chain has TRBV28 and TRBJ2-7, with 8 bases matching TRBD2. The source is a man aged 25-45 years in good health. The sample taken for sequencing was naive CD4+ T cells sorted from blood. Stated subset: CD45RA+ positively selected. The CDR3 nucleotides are TGTGCCAGCAGTCCCCAGCGGGAGAGTTTGCGCGAGCAGTACTTC. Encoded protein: CASSPQRESLREQYF.